This is a list of T cell receptor beta chains from one sample in a study of blood T cell repertoires in COVID-19. The method was immunoSEQ multiplex PCR; TCRdb's version includes in-frame clones alone and lacks a portion of them. The table includes 100,000 or so clones, 85% detected once. The source material was peripheral blood. Receptors originate from a man aged 50 to 60 with acute or convalescent COVID-19. Both conserved end residues are part of each CDR3. D genes are given only for firm matches. Rows may omit the clone size; those that give it use once, few, many or a size class.

v_call	d_call	j_call	clone_size	cdr3_aa	cdr3_nt
TRBV11-3	NA	TRBJ2-1	NA	CASSKGENEQFF	TGTGCCAGCAGTAAGGGGGAGAATGAGCAGTTCTTC
TRBV7-8	NA	TRBJ1-1	NA	CASSLDQDTEAFF	TGTGCCAGCAGCTTAGACCAGGACACTGAAGCTTTCTTT
TRBV6-5	NA	TRBJ1-3	NA	CASKRGSSAGNTIYF	TGTGCCAGCAAAAGGGGGAGCAGCGCTGGAAACACCATATATTTT
TRBV9	NA	TRBJ2-7	NA	CASSVGPPGQWNEQYF	TGTGCCAGCAGCGTAGGACCCCCGGGTCAGTGGAACGAGCAGTACTTC
TRBV30	NA	TRBJ1-5	NA	CAWSWGEGQPQHF	TGTGCCTGGTCTTGGGGGGAGGGTCAGCCCCAGCATTTT
TRBV6-5	TRBD2	TRBJ2-1	NA	CASSESGGPYNEQFF	TGTGCCAGCAGCGAGAGCGGGGGGCCATACAATGAGCAGTTCTTC
TRBV28	NA	TRBJ2-3	NA	CASSLAVKGWIAEIPADTQYF	TGTGCCAGCAGTTTGGCGGTTAAGGGGTGGATAGCGGAAATACCGGCAGATACGCAGTATTTT
TRBV24-1	TRBD2	TRBJ2-1	NA	CATSDPIAGYSHEQFF	TGTGCCACCAGTGACCCTATAGCGGGATACTCCCATGAGCAGTTCTTC
TRBV11-1	TRBD2	TRBJ2-1	NA	CASRRQIAGGLNEQFF	TGTGCCAGCAGACGCCAGATTGCGGGAGGGCTGAATGAGCAGTTCTTC
TRBV12-3/TRBV12-4	NA	TRBJ1-5	once	CASSSRGNQPQHF	TGTGCCAGCAGTAGCAGGGGTAATCAGCCCCAGCATTTT
TRBV5-4	NA	TRBJ1-1	NA	CASRFDRNTEAFF	TGTGCCAGCAGATTCGACAGAAACACTGAAGCTTTCTTT
TRBV27	NA	TRBJ1-1	NA	CASIQQGVRTEAFF	TGTGCCAGCATCCAACAGGGAGTAAGAACTGAAGCTTTCTTT
TRBV5-6	TRBD1	TRBJ1-4	NA	CASSLGHRQGEELFF	TGTGCCAGCAGCTTGGGACATAGACAGGGTGAGGAACTGTTTTTT
TRBV19	NA	TRBJ1-1	NA	CASSIGQADTEAFF	TGTGCCAGTAGTATAGGTCAAGCGGACACTGAAGCTTTCTTT
TRBV14	NA	TRBJ2-1	NA	CASSQRGTYNEQFF	TGTGCCAGCAGCCAACGCGGGACCTACAATGAGCAGTTCTTC
TRBV7-3	NA	TRBJ2-7	NA	CASSLSGGSYEQYF	TGTGCCAGCAGCTTAAGTGGGGGGTCCTACGAGCAGTACTTC
TRBV11-1	NA	TRBJ1-4	NA	CAAGRQEEKLFF	TGTGCCGCGGGCAGGCAGGAGGAAAAACTGTTTTTT
TRBV7-9	NA	TRBJ1-1	NA	CASSSGGGGTEAFF	TGTGCCAGCAGCTCAGGCGGAGGAGGGACTGAAGCTTTCTTT
TRBV2	NA	TRBJ1-5	NA	CASRGSGGNQPQHF	TGTGCCAGCAGAGGATCCGGGGGCAATCAGCCCCAGCATTTT
TRBV27	NA	TRBJ2-6	NA	CASSRMQGVGIGSGANVLTF	TGTGCCAGCAGTCGAATGCAGGGTGTAGGTATTGGTTCTGGGGCCAACGTCCTGACTTTC
TRBV10-3	TRBD1	TRBJ1-6	NA	CAISDRGNNSPLHF	TGTGCCATCAGCGACAGGGGGAATAATTCACCCCTCCACTTT
TRBV19	NA	TRBJ1-2	NA	CASSDTGLRLHGYTF	TGTGCCAGTAGTGACACAGGGTTGAGGCTCCATGGCTACACCTTC
TRBV19	NA	TRBJ2-5	NA	CASSNTGPETQYF	TGTGCCAGTAGTAACACAGGGCCCGAGACCCAGTACTTC
TRBV15	TRBD2	TRBJ2-1	NA	CATSSFSGGTEQFF	TGTGCCACCAGCAGTTTTAGCGGGGGTACTGAGCAGTTCTTC
TRBV11-2	NA	TRBJ1-1	once	CASSRSSTEAFF	TGTGCCAGTTCACGTAGTTCCACTGAAGCTTTCTTT
TRBV5-1	NA	TRBJ1-3	NA	CASSPGGGGTSGNTIYF	TGCGCCAGCAGCCCCGGGGGGGGCGGCACGTCTGGAAACACCATATATTTT
TRBV5-3	TRBD1	TRBJ2-7	NA	CARSLAVTGIVSSYEQYF	TGTGCCAGAAGCTTGGCCGTGACAGGGATAGTAAGCTCCTACGAGCAGTACTTC
TRBV30	TRBD1	TRBJ1-2	NA	CAWELVLGGRGGGYTF	TGTGCCTGGGAACTCGTTCTGGGGGGAAGAGGGGGCGGCTACACCTTC
TRBV5-4	TRBD2	TRBJ2-5	once	CASSLGAGSGRRETQYF	TGTGCCAGCAGCTTGGGGGCCGGGAGCGGGAGACGAGAGACCCAGTACTTC
TRBV9	NA	TRBJ1-5	NA	CASIKEGTVAPQHF	TGTGCCAGCATTAAAGAAGGGACTGTCGCGCCCCAGCATTTT
TRBV5-1	TRBD2	TRBJ2-2	once	CASSLTSGGAGTGELFF	TGCGCCAGCAGCTTGACTAGCGGGGGGGCCGGCACCGGGGAGCTGTTTTTT
TRBV24-1	NA	TRBJ1-2	NA	CATSEYGGYGYTF	TGTGCCACCAGTGAATACGGGGGGTATGGCTACACCTTC
TRBV6-1	NA	TRBJ1-5	NA	CASSEVWPSNQPQHF	TGTGCCAGCAGTGAAGTCTGGCCAAGTAATCAGCCCCAGCATTTT
TRBV29-1	NA	TRBJ1-2	NA	CSVGGGSYGYTF	TGCAGCGTTGGTGGAGGTAGCTATGGCTACACCTTC
TRBV25-1	TRBD2	TRBJ2-5	NA	CASSYTSDETQYF	TGTGCCAGCAGTTACACTAGCGATGAGACCCAGTACTTC
TRBV2	TRBD1	TRBJ2-7	NA	CASLQGAGEQYF	TGTGCCAGCCTCCAGGGGGCGGGCGAGCAGTACTTC
TRBV10-1	NA	TRBJ2-7	NA	CASSDNRGWEQYF	TGCGCCAGCAGTGATAATCGGGGTTGGGAGCAGTACTTC
TRBV11-3	TRBD2	TRBJ2-7	NA	CASSIRTVAGGREQYF	TGTGCCAGCAGCATAAGGACTGTAGCGGGAGGTCGCGAGCAGTACTTC
TRBV6-5	TRBD1	TRBJ1-5	NA	CASSNTGDGQPQHF	TGTGCCAGCAGTAATACAGGGGATGGTCAGCCCCAGCATTTT